This T cell receptor beta chain derives from a study of identifying expanded T cells in peripheral blood. V trimming: 1 base; J trimming: 4 bases; junction bases outside the gene matches: 6. Germline values: CDR1 KGHSH, CDR2 LQKENI. The CDR3 has 16 residues. The assay was immunoSEQ multiplex PCR, and TCRdb's table has in-frame clones only and misses some. The data hold around 75,000 clones, with around 90% observed a single time. No infections or other immune events were documented during collection. Material for sequencing was blood. The sequence was collected from a person between 18 and 75 years old in good health. The chain is built from TRBV18 and TRBJ2-3; 9 bases map to TRBD1. CDR3 sequence reads: CASSPLGTGNPDTQYF. The CDR3 DNA reads TGTGCCAGCTCACCACTTGGGACAGGGAATCCAGATACGCAGTATTTT.